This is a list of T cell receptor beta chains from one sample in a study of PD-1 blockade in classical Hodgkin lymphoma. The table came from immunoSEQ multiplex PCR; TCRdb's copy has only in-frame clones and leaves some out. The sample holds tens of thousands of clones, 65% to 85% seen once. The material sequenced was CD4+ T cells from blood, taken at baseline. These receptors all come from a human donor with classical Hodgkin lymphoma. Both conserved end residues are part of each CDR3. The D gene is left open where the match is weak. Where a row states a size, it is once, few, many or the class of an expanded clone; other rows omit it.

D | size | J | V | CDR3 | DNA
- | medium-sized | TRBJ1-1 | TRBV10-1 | CASRGAFF | TGCGCCAGCAGGGGGGCTTTCTTT
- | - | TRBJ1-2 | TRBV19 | CASSPRETHGYTF | TGTGCCAGTAGTCCAAGGGAGACTCATGGCTACACCTTC
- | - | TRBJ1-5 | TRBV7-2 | CASSLGPGDNQPQHF | TGTGCCAGCAGCTTAGGTCCGGGAGACAATCAGCCCCAGCATTTT
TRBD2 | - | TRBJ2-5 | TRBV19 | CASSTLAGQETQYF | TGTGCCAGTAGTACTCTAGCGGGTCAAGAGACCCAGTACTTC
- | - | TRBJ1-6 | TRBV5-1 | CASSLAVNSPLHF | TGCGCCAGCAGCTTGGCTGTTAATTCACCCCTCCACTTT
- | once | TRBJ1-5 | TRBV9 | CASSGGRTNQPQHF | TGTGCCAGCAGCGGGGGACGGACGAATCAGCCCCAGCATTTT
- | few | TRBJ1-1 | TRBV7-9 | CASSLHMNTEAFF | TGTGCCAGCAGCTTACACATGAACACTGAAGCTTTCTTT
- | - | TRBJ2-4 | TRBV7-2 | CASSSLSSQGFKNIQYF | TGTGCCAGCAGTTCTTTATCGTCACAGGGTTTCAAAAACATTCAGTACTTC
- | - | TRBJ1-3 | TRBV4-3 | CASSRDTGNTIYF | TGCGCCAGCAGCCGGGACACTGGAAACACCATATATTTT
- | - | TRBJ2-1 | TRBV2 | CASGMDIYNEQFF | TGTGCCAGCGGGATGGACATTTACAATGAGCAGTTCTTC
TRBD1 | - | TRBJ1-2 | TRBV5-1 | CASSSGTGNYGYTF | TGCGCCAGCAGCTCCGGGACAGGGAACTATGGCTACACCTTC
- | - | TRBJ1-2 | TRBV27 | CASTSAGGSYGYTF | TGTGCCAGCACCTCAGCGGGGGGAAGTTATGGCTACACCTTC
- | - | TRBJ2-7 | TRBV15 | CATSRDQGTKDEQYF | TGTGCCACCAGCAGAGATCAGGGTACGAAGGACGAGCAGTACTTC
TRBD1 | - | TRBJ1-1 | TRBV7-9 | CASSLTTGSTEAFF | TGTGCCAGCAGCTTAACGACAGGGAGTACTGAAGCTTTCTTT
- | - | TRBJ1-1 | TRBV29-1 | CSVEVAINTEAFF | TGCAGCGTTGAGGTAGCAATTAACACTGAAGCTTTCTTT
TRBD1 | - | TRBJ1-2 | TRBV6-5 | CASSYSRQGDGYTF | TGTGCCAGCAGTTATAGTAGACAGGGAGATGGCTACACCTTC
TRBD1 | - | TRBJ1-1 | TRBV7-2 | CASSLSQGGTEAFF | TGTGCCAGCAGCTTAAGTCAGGGGGGCACTGAAGCTTTCTTT
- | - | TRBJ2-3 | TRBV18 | CASSPSAELIDTQYF | TGTGCCAGCTCACCTTCGGCAGAGCTTATAGATACGCAGTATTTT
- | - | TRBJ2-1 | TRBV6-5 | CASSYSGAGEQFF | TGTGCCAGCAGTTACTCGGGGGCTGGTGAGCAGTTCTTC
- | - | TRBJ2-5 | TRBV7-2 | CASSSQTGAETQYF | TGTGCCAGCAGCTCCCAGACAGGAGCCGAGACCCAGTACTTC
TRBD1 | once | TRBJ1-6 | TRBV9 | CASSPHQGADSPLHF | TGTGCCAGCAGCCCCCATCAGGGGGCGGATTCACCCCTCCACTTT
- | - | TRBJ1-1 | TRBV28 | CASSFEGAGTEAFF | TGTGCCAGCAGTTTTGAGGGCGCAGGCACTGAAGCTTTCTTT
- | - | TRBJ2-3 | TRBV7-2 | CASRFTGFSTDTQYF | TGTGCCAGCAGATTCACAGGCTTTAGCACAGATACGCAGTATTTT
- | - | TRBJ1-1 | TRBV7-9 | CASSVQGVNTEAFF | TGTGCCAGCAGCGTGCAGGGAGTGAACACTGAAGCTTTCTTT
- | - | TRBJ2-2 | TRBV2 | CASSVQGGTGELFF | TGTGCCAGCAGTGTCCAGGGAGGTACCGGGGAGCTGTTTTTT
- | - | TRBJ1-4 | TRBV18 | CASSPAPPTNEKLFF | TGTGCCAGCTCACCAGCACCCCCAACTAATGAAAAACTGTTTTTT
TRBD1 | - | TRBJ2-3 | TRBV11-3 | CASSLRGSADTQYF | TGTGCCAGCAGCCTCAGGGGGTCGGCAGATACGCAGTATTTT
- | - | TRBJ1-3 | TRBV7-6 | CASSLFGNTIYF | TGTGCCAGCAGCTTATTCGGAAACACCATATATTTT
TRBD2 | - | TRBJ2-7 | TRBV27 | CASRRTSAYEQYF | TGTGCCAGCAGGCGGACTAGCGCCTACGAGCAGTACTTC
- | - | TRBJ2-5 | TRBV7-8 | CASSFGRGGETQYF | TGTGCCAGCAGCTTTGGCCGGGGTGGGGAGACCCAGTACTTC
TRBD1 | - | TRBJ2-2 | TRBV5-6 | CASSLRDRSVTGELFF | TGTGCCAGCAGCTTAAGGGACAGGAGTGTCACCGGGGAGCTGTTTTTT
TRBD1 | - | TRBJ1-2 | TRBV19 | CASRKDRGLYGYTF | TGTGCCAGTAGAAAGGACAGGGGTTTATATGGCTACACCTTC
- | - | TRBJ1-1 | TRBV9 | CASSVRELNTEAFF | TGTGCCAGCAGCGTCAGGGAGTTGAACACTGAAGCTTTCTTT
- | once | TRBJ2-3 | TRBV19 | CASSMTTADTQYF | TGTGCCAGTAGTATGACGACAGCAGATACGCAGTATTTT
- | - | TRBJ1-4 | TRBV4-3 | CASSQLFSTTNEKLFF | TGCGCCAGCAGCCAACTGTTTTCCACAACTAATGAAAAACTGTTTTTT
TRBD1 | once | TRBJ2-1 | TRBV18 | CASSPGQAAGEQFF | TGTGCCAGCTCACCTGGACAGGCTGCCGGTGAGCAGTTCTTC
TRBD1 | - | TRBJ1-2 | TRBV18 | CASSPPGQPRFGYTF | TGTGCCAGCTCACCACCGGGACAGCCGAGGTTTGGCTACACCTTC
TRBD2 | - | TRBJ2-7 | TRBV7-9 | CASSLAGGAYEQYF | TGTGCCAGCAGCTTAGCGGGGGGGGCCTACGAGCAGTACTTC
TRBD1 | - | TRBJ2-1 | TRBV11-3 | CASARTGDYNEQFF | TGTGCCAGCGCCAGGACAGGGGATTACAATGAGCAGTTCTTC
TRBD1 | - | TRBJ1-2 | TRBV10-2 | CASRETGAGYGYTF | TGCGCCAGCAGAGAGACAGGGGCTGGATATGGCTACACCTTC
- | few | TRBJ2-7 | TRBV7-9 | CASSFFGGDEQYF | TGTGCCAGCAGCTTTTTTGGCGGGGACGAGCAGTACTTC
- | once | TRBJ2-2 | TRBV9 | CASSVEGGASNTGELFF | TGTGCCAGCAGCGTAGAGGGAGGCGCTTCGAACACCGGGGAGCTGTTTTTT
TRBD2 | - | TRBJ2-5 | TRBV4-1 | CASSQERSGTSGTYGETQYF | TGCGCCAGCAGCCAAGAAAGATCCGGGACTAGCGGAACTTACGGAGAGACCCAGTACTTC
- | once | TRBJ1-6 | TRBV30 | CAWSLVSSPLHF | TGTGCCTGGAGCCTGGTTAGTTCACCCCTCCACTTT
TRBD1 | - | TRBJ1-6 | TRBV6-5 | CASTRGTAHSPLHF | TGTGCCAGCACCCGCGGGACAGCGCATTCACCCCTCCACTTT
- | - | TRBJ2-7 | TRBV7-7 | CASSLDGRYEQYF | TGTGCCAGCAGCCTGGACGGGCGCTACGAGCAGTACTTC
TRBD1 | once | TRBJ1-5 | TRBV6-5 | CASSWTGVDQPQHF | TGTGCCAGCAGTTGGACAGGGGTAGATCAGCCCCAGCATTTT
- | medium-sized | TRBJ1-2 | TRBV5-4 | CASSGEQGQLGTF | TGTGCCAGCAGTGGGGAGCAGGGGCAGCTAGGGACCTTC
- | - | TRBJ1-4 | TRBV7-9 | CASSSVDTEKLFF | TGTGCCAGCAGCTCCGTCGACACGGAAAAACTGTTTTTT